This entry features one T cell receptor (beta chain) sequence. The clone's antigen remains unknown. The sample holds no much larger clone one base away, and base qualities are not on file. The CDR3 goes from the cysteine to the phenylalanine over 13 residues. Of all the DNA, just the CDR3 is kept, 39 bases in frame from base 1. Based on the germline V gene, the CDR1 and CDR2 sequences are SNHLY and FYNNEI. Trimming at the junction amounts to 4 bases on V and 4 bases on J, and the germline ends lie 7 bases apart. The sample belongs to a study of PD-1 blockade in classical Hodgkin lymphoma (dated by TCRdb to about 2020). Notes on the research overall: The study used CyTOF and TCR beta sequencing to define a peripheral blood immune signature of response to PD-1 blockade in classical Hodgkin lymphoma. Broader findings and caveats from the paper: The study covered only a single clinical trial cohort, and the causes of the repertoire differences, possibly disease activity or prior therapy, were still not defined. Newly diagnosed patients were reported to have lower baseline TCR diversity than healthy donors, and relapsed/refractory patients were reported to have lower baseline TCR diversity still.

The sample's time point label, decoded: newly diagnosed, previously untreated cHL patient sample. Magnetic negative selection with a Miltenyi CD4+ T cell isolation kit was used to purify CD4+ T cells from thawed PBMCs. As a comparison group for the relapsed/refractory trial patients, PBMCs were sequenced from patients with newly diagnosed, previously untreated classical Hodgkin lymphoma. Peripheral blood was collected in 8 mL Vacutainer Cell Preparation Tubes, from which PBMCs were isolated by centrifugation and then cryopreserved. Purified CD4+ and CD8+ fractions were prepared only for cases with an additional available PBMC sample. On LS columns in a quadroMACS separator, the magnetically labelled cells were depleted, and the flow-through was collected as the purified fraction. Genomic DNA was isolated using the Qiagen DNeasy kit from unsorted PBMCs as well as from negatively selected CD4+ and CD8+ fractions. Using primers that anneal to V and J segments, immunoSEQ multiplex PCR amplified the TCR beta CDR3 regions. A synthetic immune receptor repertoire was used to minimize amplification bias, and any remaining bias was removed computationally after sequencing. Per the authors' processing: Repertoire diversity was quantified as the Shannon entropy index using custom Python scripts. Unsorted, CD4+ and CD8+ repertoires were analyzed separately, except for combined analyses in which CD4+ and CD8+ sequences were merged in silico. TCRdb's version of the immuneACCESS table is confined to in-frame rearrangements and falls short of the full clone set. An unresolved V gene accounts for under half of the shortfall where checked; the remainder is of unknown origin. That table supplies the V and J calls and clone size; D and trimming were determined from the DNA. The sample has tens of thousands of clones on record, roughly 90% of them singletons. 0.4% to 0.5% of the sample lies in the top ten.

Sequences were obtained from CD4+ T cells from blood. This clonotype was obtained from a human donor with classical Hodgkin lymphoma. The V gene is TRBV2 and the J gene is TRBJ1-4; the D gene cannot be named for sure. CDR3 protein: CASSATSNEKLFF. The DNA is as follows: TGTGCCAGCAGTGCTACGAGTAATGAAAAACTGTTTTTT. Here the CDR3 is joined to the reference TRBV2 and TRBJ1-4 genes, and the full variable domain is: EPEVTQTPSHQVTQMGQEVILRCVPISNHLYFYWYRQILGQKVEFLVSFYNNEISEKSEIFDDQFSVERPDGSNFTLKIRSTKLEDSAMYFCASSATSNEKLFFGSGTQLSVL.